The rows below give T cell receptor beta chains drawn from one sample of a study of blood T cell repertoires in COVID-19. Some clones are missing from TCRdb's copy, which holds only in-frame ones; the method was immunoSEQ multiplex PCR. This sample carries 100,000 to 150,000 clones, around 86% of them seen once, and the ten largest clones take 11%. Sequencing was performed on peripheral blood. All receptors come from a woman in her 70s with COVID-19, enrolled during active disease. Each CDR3 is given without its conserved first and last residue.

v_call cdr3_length cdr3_aa
TRBV9 11 ASSVSPGTEAF
TRBV28 12 ASSFAGRPDTQY
TRBV30 11 AWTARGLSEQY
TRBV5-1 13 ASSSGQGASDTQY
TRBV6-5 12 ASSLDSRIDTQY
TRBV5-1 11 ASRDSLNEKLF
TRBV18 15 ASSPPLRGVSYNEQF
TRBV19 10 ASGDSNYGYT
TRBV5-1 12 ASSRWTDNSPLH
TRBV7-9 12 ASSFGTSGETQY
TRBV21-1 12 ASSKDDRLYGYT
TRBV30 9 ARPAGLSYT
TRBV6-5 13 ASSYSTGSNQPQH
TRBV5-1 16 ASSLYSLTFSGANVLT
TRBV28 12 ASSKGGQVQPQH
TRBV5-4 13 ASSLVDRVSAGYT
TRBV4-1 9 ASSSYNEQF
TRBV2 11 ASSDVFGGPQY
TRBV9 14 ASSVRGDRINNEQF
TRBV5-6 11 ASRSRDRETQY
TRBV19 9 ASSLRDEQY
TRBV3-1/TRBV3-2 12 ASSQAYNQETQY
TRBV6-5 10 ASSRHRTEAF
TRBV5-1 11 ASSLEDRWGYT
TRBV6-1 13 ASSEAGGEDQPQH
TRBV29-1 11 SVGTETNNEQF